The clone carrying this TCR beta chain was observed a handful of times. Its target is not known. The data stem from a study of response to subunit inactivated influenza vaccine. Study-wide results and caveats: Authors suggested each seasonal influenza vaccination recruits few new T cells.

Germline CDR1 is SQVTM and CDR2 is ANQGSEA. There are 14 residues in the CDR3. V lost 5 bases, J lost 4 bases, and 5 bases stayed unmatched. TCRdb re-derived calls from the RT-PCR reads in MiXCR, one entry per CDR3 protein. The sample consists of some 800,000 distinct CDR3 sequences, roughly 20% of them appearing once. Here the sequenced sample was PBMCs from blood, taken around 5 days after vaccination. This sequence was found in a man aged 45-65 years who received an inactivated influenza vaccine. The genes are TRBV29-1 and TRBJ2-2; 9 bases map to TRBD1. CDR3 amino acids: CSVRRTGATGELFF. The CDR3 nucleotides are TGCAGCGTTAGGCGGACAGGGGCCACCGGGGAGCTGTTTTTT.